This T cell receptor beta chain came from a study of T cells in Graves' hyperthyroidism and ophthalmopathy. CDR3 size: 15 residues. Trimming removed 1 base from V and 2 bases from J, with 15 bases in between. Germline V gene lookup returns CDR1 DFQATT and CDR2 SNEGSKA (reference sequence). This clonotype has a count of ten or more. Its antigen is unknown. Overall study results and limits: Most clonotypes expanded in thyroid above 0.001 were likewise present in blood. Patients with ophthalmopathy were separated from those with stable hyperthyroidism by a 13 V-J model.

No ophthalmopathy progression within 18 months constituted stable Graves' hyperthyroidism. Diagnosis of hyperthyroidism was new in patients aged 18 to 65, and its duration was under 2 months. TCR beta CDR3 regions were amplified from RNA transcripts. HTBI primers were employed in a first-round RT-PCR of the TCR CDR3. TCRdb reprocessed the multiplex PCR reads via MiXCR and lists one record per CDR3 protein. The table lists about 680,000 distinct CDR3 sequences, just over 35% of them singletons. The chain joins TRBV20-1 to TRBJ2-7; maybe TRBD1 (5 bases). The sequencing input was blood. This receptor was taken from a woman in her 40s with Graves' hyperthyroidism. The DNA for the CDR3 is TGCAGTGCTAGAGGAAAAGGTCCAGGGACCTACGAGCAGTACTTC. Encoded protein: CSARGKGPGTYEQYF.